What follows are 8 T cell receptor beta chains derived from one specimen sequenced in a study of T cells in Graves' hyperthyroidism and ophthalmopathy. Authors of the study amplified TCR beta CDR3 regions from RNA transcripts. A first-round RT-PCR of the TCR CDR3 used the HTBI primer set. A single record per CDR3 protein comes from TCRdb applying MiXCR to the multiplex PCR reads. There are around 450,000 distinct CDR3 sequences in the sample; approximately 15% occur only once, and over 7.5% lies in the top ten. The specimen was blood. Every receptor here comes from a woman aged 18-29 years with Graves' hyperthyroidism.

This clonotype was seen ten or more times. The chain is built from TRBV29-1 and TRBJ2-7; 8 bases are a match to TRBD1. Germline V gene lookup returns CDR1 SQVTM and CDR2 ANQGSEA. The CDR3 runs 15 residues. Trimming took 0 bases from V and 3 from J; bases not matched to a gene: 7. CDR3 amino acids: CSVEEDREGRYEQYF. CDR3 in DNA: TGCAGCGTTGAAGAGGACAGGGAAGGCCGCTACGAGCAGTACTTC.

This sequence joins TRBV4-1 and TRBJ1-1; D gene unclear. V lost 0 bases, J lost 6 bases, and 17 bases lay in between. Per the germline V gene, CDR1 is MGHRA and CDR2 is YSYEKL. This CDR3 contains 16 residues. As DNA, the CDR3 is TGCGCCAGCAGCCAAGATAAGGCAGTTTATATAGCTGAAGCTTTCTTT. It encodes CASSQDKAVYIAEAFF.

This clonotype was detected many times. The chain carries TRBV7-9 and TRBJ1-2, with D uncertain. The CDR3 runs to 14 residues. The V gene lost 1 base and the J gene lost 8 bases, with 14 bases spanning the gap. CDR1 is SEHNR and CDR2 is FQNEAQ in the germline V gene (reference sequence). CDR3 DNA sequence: TGTGCCAGCAGCTTAGGGTCGGGCACGAGGGGCTACACCTTC. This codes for CASSLGSGTRGYTF. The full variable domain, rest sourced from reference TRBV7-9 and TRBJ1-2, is DTGVSQNPRHKITKRGQNVTFRCDPISEHNRLYWYRQTLGQGPEFLTYFQNEAQLEKSRLLSDRFSAERPKGSFSTLEIQRTEQGDSAMYLCASSLGSGTRGYTFGSGTRLTVV.

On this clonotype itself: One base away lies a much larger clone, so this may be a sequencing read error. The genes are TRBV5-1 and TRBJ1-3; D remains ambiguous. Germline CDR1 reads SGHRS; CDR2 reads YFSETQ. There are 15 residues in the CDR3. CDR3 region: CASSLVSNSGSTIYF. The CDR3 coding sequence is TGCGCCAGCAGCTTGGTGAGCAACTCTGGAAGCACCATATATTTT.

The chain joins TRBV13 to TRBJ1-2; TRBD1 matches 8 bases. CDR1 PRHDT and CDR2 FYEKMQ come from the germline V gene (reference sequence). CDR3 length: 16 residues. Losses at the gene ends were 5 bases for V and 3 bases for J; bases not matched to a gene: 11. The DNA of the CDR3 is TGTGCCAGCAGCCCTAAGAGGACAGGGCTACACTATGGCTACACCTTC. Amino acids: CASSPKRTGLHYGYTF. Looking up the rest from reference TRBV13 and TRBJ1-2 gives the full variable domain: AAGVIQSPRHLIKEKRETATLKCYPIPRHDTVYWYQQGPGQDPQFLISFYEKMQSDKGSIPDRFSAQQFSDYHSELNMSSLELGDSALYFCASSPKRTGLHYGYTFGSGTRLTVV.

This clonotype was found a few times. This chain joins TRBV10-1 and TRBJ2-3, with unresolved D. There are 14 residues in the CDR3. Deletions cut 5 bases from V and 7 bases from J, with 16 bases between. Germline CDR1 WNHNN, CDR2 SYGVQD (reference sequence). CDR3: CASSPFLVGNTQYF. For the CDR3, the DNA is TGCGCCAGCAGTCCCTTTTTGGTCGGAAATACGCAGTATTTT.

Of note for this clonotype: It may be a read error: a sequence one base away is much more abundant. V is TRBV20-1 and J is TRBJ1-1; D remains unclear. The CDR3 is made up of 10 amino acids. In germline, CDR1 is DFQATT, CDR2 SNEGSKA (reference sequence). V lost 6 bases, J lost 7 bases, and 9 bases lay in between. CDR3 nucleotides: TGCAGTGCGGGGTCGAATGAAGCTTTCTTT. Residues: CSAGSNEAFF.

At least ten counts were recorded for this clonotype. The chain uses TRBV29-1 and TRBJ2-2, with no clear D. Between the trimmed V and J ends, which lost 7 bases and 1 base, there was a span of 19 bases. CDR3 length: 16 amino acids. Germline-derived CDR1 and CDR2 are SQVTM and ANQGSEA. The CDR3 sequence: CSGSYGPGLNTGELFF. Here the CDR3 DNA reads TGCAGCGGGAGCTATGGTCCCGGATTGAACACCGGGGAGCTGTTTTTT.